This T cell receptor beta chain was sequenced during a study of OX40 agonist ivuxolimab in advanced cancers. Study as a whole: As their treatment, patients were administered ivuxolimab, an agonistic anti-OX40 (CD134) antibody. The study, taken as a whole, reports: A proportion of nonresponders additionally exhibited low normalized T-cell clonal expansion. Partial responders receiving 0.1-3.0 mg/kg showed among the lowest clonal expansion.

Sequencing used immunoSEQ multiplex PCR; TCRdb keeps in-frame clones, though not all of them. The sample has 70,000 to 80,000 clones; over 85% are singletons. Notes on this clone: Its antigen is not known.

In germline, CDR1 is PRHDT, CDR2 FYEKMQ (reference sequence). Trimming stripped 1 base from V and 5 bases from J, with 14 bases between. This CDR3 comprises 15 residues. The origin of this receptor is an adult with an advanced solid tumor such as melanoma, head and neck, liver or kidney cancer. The chain is built from TRBV13 and TRBJ1-1, with TRBD1 as a possible D gene (6 bases). The sequencing here drew on CD4+ or CD8+ T cells sorted from blood, taken in a trial of the OX40 agonist ivuxolimab. The CDR3 region is CASSLEGGARTEAFF. CDR3 bases: TGTGCCAGCAGCTTAGAGGGGGGCGCCCGGACTGAAGCTTTCTTT.